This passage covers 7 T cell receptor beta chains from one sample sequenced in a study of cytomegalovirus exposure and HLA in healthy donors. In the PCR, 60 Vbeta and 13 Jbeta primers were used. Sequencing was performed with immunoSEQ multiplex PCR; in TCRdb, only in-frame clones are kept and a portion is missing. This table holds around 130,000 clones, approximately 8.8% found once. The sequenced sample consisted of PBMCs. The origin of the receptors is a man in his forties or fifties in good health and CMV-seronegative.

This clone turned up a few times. Here the CDR3 reads CASSQVTGNGYTF. Here the CDR3 DNA reads TGCGCCAGCAGCCAAGTAACGGGAAATGGCTACACCTTC. The chain uses TRBV4-3 and TRBJ1-2; D call uncertain. Germline V gene data show CDR1 as LGHNA and CDR2 as YSLEER. V was shortened by 1 base and J by 6 bases, with 9 bases between the two germline ends. The length of the CDR3 is 13 residues.

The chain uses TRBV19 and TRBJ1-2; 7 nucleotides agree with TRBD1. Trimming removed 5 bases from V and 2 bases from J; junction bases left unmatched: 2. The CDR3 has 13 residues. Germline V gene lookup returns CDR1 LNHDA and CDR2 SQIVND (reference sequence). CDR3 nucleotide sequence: TGTGCCAGTAGTGCGACAGGGAACTATGGCTACACCTTC. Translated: CASSATGNYGYTF.

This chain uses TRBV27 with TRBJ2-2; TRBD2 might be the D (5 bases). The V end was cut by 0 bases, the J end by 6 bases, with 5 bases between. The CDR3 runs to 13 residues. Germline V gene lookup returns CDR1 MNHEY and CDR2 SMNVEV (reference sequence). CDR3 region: CASSLSGAGELFF. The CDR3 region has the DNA TGTGCCAGCAGTTTATCCGGGGCCGGGGAGCTGTTTTTT.

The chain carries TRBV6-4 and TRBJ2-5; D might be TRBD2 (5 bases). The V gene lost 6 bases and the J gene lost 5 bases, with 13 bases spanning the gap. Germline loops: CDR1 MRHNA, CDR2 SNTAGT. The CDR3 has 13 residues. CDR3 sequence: CASSPTTGETQYF. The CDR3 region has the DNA TGTGCCAGCAGCCCGACTACCGGGGAGACCCAGTACTTC.

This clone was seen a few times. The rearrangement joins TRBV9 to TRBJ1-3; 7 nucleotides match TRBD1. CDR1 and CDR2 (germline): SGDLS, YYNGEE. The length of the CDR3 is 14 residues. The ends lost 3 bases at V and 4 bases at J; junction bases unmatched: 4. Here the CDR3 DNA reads TGTGCCAGCAGCGAACAGGGGTCCGGAAACACCATATATTTT. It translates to CASSEQGSGNTIYF.

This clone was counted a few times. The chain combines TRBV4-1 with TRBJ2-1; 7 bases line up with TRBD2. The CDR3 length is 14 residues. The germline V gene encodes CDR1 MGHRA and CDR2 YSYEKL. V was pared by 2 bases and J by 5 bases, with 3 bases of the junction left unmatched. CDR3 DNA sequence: TGCGCCAGCAGCCAATTGGGGGGGGACAATGAGCAGTTCTTC. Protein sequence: CASSQLGGDNEQFF.

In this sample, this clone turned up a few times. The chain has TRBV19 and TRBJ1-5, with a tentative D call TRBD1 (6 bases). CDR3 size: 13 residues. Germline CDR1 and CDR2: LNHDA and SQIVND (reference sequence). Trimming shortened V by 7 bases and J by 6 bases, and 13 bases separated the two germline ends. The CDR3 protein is CASTLTRGQPQHF. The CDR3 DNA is TGTGCCAGTACCCTCACCAGGGGTCAGCCCCAGCATTTT. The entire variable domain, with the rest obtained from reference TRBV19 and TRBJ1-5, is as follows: DGGITQSPKYLFRKEGQNVTLSCEQNLNHDAMYWYRQDPGQGLRLIYYSQIVNDFQKGDIAEGYSVSREKKESFPLTVTSAQKNPTAFYLCASTLTRGQPQHFGDGTRLSIL.